A single sample gave rise to the 30 T cell receptor beta chains below, sequenced in a study of control samples from healthy donors and cancer patients. Generated by immunoSEQ multiplex PCR, the TCRdb table keeps only in-frame clones and is missing some. The table has more than 140,000 clones, around 94% seen once. What was sequenced was blood. All receptors come from a man between 35 and 55 years old in good health.

V and J are TRBV27 and TRBJ1-3; 7 bases fit TRBD1. V gave up 3 bases and J gave up 4 bases; unmatched junction bases: 6. This CDR3 contains 15 residues. Germline CDR1 reads MNHEY; CDR2 reads SMNVEV (reference sequence). The CDR3 loop reads CASSLGGGKGNTIYF. The CDR3 DNA is TGTGCCAGCAGTTTGGGAGGGGGCAAAGGAAACACCATATATTTT.

This clone was counted once. The chain combines TRBV18 with TRBJ1-2; possibly TRBD1 for D (5 bases). Germline V gives CDR1 KGHSH, CDR2 LQKENI. Deletions cut 3 bases from V and 1 base from J, with 18 bases between. This CDR3 has 17 residues. CDR3 nucleotide sequence: TGTGCCAGCTCACCCCAATACCACAGGTTTCTTAACTATGGCTACACCTTC. As protein: CASSPQYHRFLNYGYTF.

V gene TRBV14 combines with J gene TRBJ2-5; D unclear. Trimming left V 0 bases short and J 1 base short, with 9 bases between. The CDR3 runs to 15 residues. Germline V gives CDR1 SGHDN, CDR2 FVKESK. The CDR3 DNA reads TGTGCCAGCAGCCAAGAGAATAGAGCCCAAGAGACCCAGTACTTC. Translated: CASSQENRAQETQYF.

The chain recombines TRBV15 with TRBJ2-5; no reliable D call. This CDR3 comprises 17 residues. Germline loops: CDR1 LNHNV, CDR2 YYDKDF (reference sequence). The ends were cut back, 1 base at V and 10 bases at J, with 25 bases in the middle. The CDR3 sequence is CATSRAPTRDLKRIQYF. The CDR3 DNA reads TGTGCCACCAGCAGAGCCCCAACCAGAGACCTCAAGAGAATCCAGTACTTC.

The chain couples TRBV27 to TRBJ2-7, with D perhaps matching TRBD1 (5 bases). Trimming pared 3 bases from V and 3 bases from J, leaving 9 bases between. The CDR3 is made up of 13 amino acids. Germline V lookup: CDR1 MNHEY, CDR2 SMNVEV (reference sequence). DNA for the CDR3: TGTGCCAGCAGTTTGTTAGGGGTCTACGAGCAGTACTTC. This encodes CASSLLGVYEQYF.

In DNA form, the CDR3 reads TGTGCCAGCGACTCAAGCACAGATACGCAGTATTTT. Its protein product is CASDSSTDTQYF. This chain connects TRBV9 to TRBJ2-3, with D unresolved. V lost 7 bases and J lost 0, with 6 bases in between. The CDR3 is 12 amino acids. CDR1 is SGDLS and CDR2 is YYNGEE in the germline V gene.

This rearrangement joins TRBV28 to TRBJ1-2, with 7 bases that match TRBD1. The CDR3 spans 14 residues. With V trimmed by 9 bases and J by 2 bases, 9 bases remained unmatched. Germline CDR1 MDHEN, CDR2 SYDVKM. CDR3 sequence reads: CASRGQGKNYGYTF. The CDR3 DNA follows: TGTGCCAGTAGGGGGCAGGGGAAGAACTATGGCTACACCTTC.

This clone was observed a single time. The chain combines TRBV5-6 with TRBJ1-1; 9 bases fit TRBD1. The CDR3 runs 17 residues. The germline gives CDR1 SGHDT, CDR2 YYEEEE. Losses at the gene ends were 5 bases for V and 0 bases for J; bases not matched to a gene: 11. The CDR3 sequence: CASRQGQGEIMNTEAFF. The CDR3 nucleotides read TGTGCCAGCAGACAGGGACAGGGCGAAATTATGAACACTGAAGCTTTCTTT.

This clone appeared a single time. This chain connects TRBV5-8 to TRBJ2-2, with TRBD1 identical over 8 bases. Germline CDR1 and CDR2: SGHTS and YDEGEE. V was pared by 0 bases and J by 0 bases, with 4 bases of the junction left unmatched. The CDR3 runs 17 residues. The CDR3 sequence is CASSLGADRANTGELFF. In DNA form, the CDR3 reads TGTGCCAGCAGCTTGGGGGCGGACAGGGCGAACACCGGGGAGCTGTTTTTT.

The chain links TRBV6-5 to TRBJ1-3; 7 bases fit TRBD1. The CDR3 is 15 amino acids. The trim removed 7 bases at V and 2 bases at J, leaving 8 bases unmatched. CDR1 is MNHEY, CDR2 SVGAGI, per germline. The CDR3 region has the DNA TGTGCCAGCATCCCCGGGACAGCTACTGGAAACACCATATATTTT. This gives the protein CASIPGTATGNTIYF.

The genes are TRBV3-1 (or the pseudogene TRBV3-2) and TRBJ2-2; unclear D gene. Between the trimmed V and J ends, which lost 4 bases and 6 bases, there was a span of 15 bases. The CDR3 is 15 residues long. Per the germline V gene, CDR1 is LGHDT and CDR2 is YNNKEL (reference sequence). The CDR3 nucleotides are TGTGCCAGCAGCCCACGACTGGTGGCGTCCGGGGAGCTGTTTTTT. The encoded protein is CASSPRLVASGELFF.

The genes are TRBV19 and TRBJ1-5; 7 bases line up with TRBD1. The germline V gene has CDR1 LNHDA and CDR2 SQIVND (reference sequence). The junction had 12 bases not matched to a gene; V was cut back by 7 bases and J by 6 bases. The CDR3 sequence is 15 residues long. The CDR3 DNA sequence: TGTGCCAGTATGGGAGAAAGGACAGGATCTCAGCCCCAGCATTTT. It encodes CASMGERTGSQPQHF.

CDR3 nucleotide sequence: TGCGCCAGCAGCCGAACCGTGGGTCCCAGGGGGACTAGCGGGAAGGTTTACGAGCAGTACTTC. It encodes CASSRTVGPRGTSGKVYEQYF. This sequence joins TRBV5-1 and TRBJ2-7; 13 bases align to TRBD2. V lost 4 bases and J lost 4; bases outside the gene matches: 23. The CDR3 sequence is 21 residues long. Per germline, CDR1 SGHRS and CDR2 YFSETQ. Full variable domain (missing parts from reference TRBV5-1 and TRBJ2-7): KAGVTQTPRYLIKTRGQQVTLSCSPISGHRSVSWYQQTPGQGLQFLFEYFSETQRNKGNFPGRFSGRQFSNSRSEMNVSTLELGDSALYLCASSRTVGPRGTSGKVYEQYFGPGTRLTVT.

The rearrangement joins TRBV10-3 to TRBJ1-1, with D perhaps matching TRBD1 (6 bases). This CDR3 has 14 residues. Germline values: CDR1 ENHRY, CDR2 SYGVKD. V was shortened by 6 bases and J by 1 base, with 12 bases between the two germline ends. Written as DNA, the CDR3 is TGTGCCATCAGAGCGGGGGCTTCGAACACTGAAGCTTTCTTT. Encoded protein: CAIRAGASNTEAFF.

CDR3 DNA sequence: TGTGCCAGCTACAAGGGACGGATGAACACTGAAGCTTTCTTT. Its translation: CASYKGRMNTEAFF. This chain uses TRBV18 with TRBJ1-1; the D gene is possibly TRBD1 (5 bases). There are 14 residues in the CDR3. Germline-derived CDR1 and CDR2 are KGHSH and LQKENI. V was pared by 7 bases and J by 0 bases, with 12 bases between.

The genes are TRBV7-2 and TRBJ1-2; D call uncertain. The V end was cut by 5 bases, the J end by 5 bases, with 18 bases between. The CDR3 sequence is 15 residues long. Germline V lookup: CDR1 SGHTA, CDR2 FQGNSA. The CDR3 region has the DNA TGTGCCAGCAGCCCACCTGGACGGTATCTTTATGGCTACACCTTC. Protein product: CASSPPGRYLYGYTF.

The J gene is TRBJ1-1, the V gene TRBV3-1 (or the pseudogene TRBV3-2); no firm D call. With 0 bases removed from V and 0 bases from J, the gap between germline ends came to 5 bases. The length of the CDR3 is 14 residues. The germline V gene encodes CDR1 LGHDT and CDR2 YNNKEL (reference sequence). The CDR3 spells CASSQETVNTEAFF. The CDR3 DNA sequence: TGTGCCAGCAGCCAAGAGACGGTGAACACTGAAGCTTTCTTT.

The chain employs TRBV27 and TRBJ2-2; TRBD2 aligns across 10 bases. The CDR3 extends over 14 amino acids. The junction had 5 bases not matched to a gene; V was cut back by 7 bases and J by 6 bases. In germline, CDR1 is MNHEY, CDR2 SMNVEV (reference sequence). The CDR3 DNA reads as TGTGCCAGCAATAAGCGGGAGGGCCCCGGGGAGCTGTTTTTT. Encoded protein: CASNKREGPGELFF.

This chain links TRBV5-1 with TRBJ2-2; D call uncertain. Germline values: CDR1 SGHRS, CDR2 YFSETQ. This CDR3 spans 14 amino acids. V lost 4 bases and J 1 base, leaving 8 bases between the germline ends. The CDR3 DNA is TGCGCCAGCAGCGCGGACCAGAACACCGGGGAGCTGTTTTTT. The encoded protein is CASSADQNTGELFF.

The J gene is TRBJ1-4, the V gene TRBV20-1; tentative D call: TRBD1 (5 bases). Trimming removed 3 bases from V and 10 bases from J, with 9 bases in between. Germline V gene lookup returns CDR1 DFQATT and CDR2 SNEGSKA (reference sequence). The CDR3 is 11 residues long. The CDR3 spells CSASGGGKLFF. The CDR3 DNA follows: TGCAGTGCTAGTGGGGGTGGAAAACTGTTTTTT.

This chain connects TRBV19 to TRBJ1-5, with D possibly matching TRBD1 (5 bases). Germline CDR1 and CDR2: LNHDA and SQIVND (reference sequence). The CDR3 consists of 14 residues. The V and J ends lost 6 bases and 2 bases respectively, with 11 bases between them. For the CDR3, the DNA is TGTGCCAGTAGCTCCTCGGGGGGCAATCAGCCCCAGCATTTT. It is translated as CASSSSGGNQPQHF.

The chain couples TRBV9 to TRBJ2-1, with 9 bases fitting TRBD2. The germline CDR1 and CDR2 sequences are SGDLS and YYNGEE. The CDR3 loop spans 17 amino acids. Trimming removed 2 bases from V and 0 bases from J; junction bases left unmatched: 6. The CDR3 loop is CASSVFLAGSSYNEQFF. CDR3 bases: TGTGCCAGCAGCGTTTTCCTAGCGGGAAGCTCCTACAATGAGCAGTTCTTC.

V is TRBV18 and J is TRBJ1-1; 8 nucleotides match TRBD1. This CDR3 has 13 residues. Germline V gene lookup returns CDR1 KGHSH and CDR2 LQKENI. J gave up 3 bases and V 8 bases, and 5 bases lay outside the gene matches. CDR3 sequence reads: CASGRGPDTEAFF. In DNA, the CDR3 is TGTGCCAGCGGCAGGGGGCCGGACACTGAAGCTTTCTTT.

The rearrangement uses TRBV7-8 and TRBJ1-5, with no clear D. V lost 5 bases and J 3 bases, leaving 14 bases between the germline ends. The CDR3 has 15 residues. Germline values: CDR1 SGHVS, CDR2 FQNEAQ. The CDR3 sequence: CASSLLVGPNQPQHF. DNA for the CDR3: TGTGCCAGCAGCCTCCTAGTAGGACCCAATCAGCCCCAGCATTTT.

J is TRBJ2-3 and V is TRBV6-4; TRBD1 might be the D (6 bases). The V gene lost 3 bases and the J gene lost 0 bases, with 7 bases spanning the gap. Germline V gene data show CDR1 as MRHNA and CDR2 as SNTAGT. The CDR3 spans 14 residues. The CDR3 DNA sequence: TGTGCCAGCAGTGAGGGGGCTAGCACAGATACGCAGTATTTT. Amino acid sequence: CASSEGASTDTQYF.

The rearrangement joins TRBV10-3 to TRBJ2-2, with 7 bases aligning to TRBD1. The CDR3 length is 14 residues. Losses at the gene ends were 6 bases for V and 1 base for J; bases not matched to a gene: 2. Germline V gives CDR1 ENHRY, CDR2 SYGVKD. DNA for the CDR3: TGTGCCATCAGGGGGACAGAGAACACCGGGGAGCTGTTTTTT. Translation gives CAIRGTENTGELFF.

J is TRBJ2-7 and V is TRBV6-6; the match to TRBD2 covers 8 bases. The germline gives CDR1 MNHNY, CDR2 SVGAGI (reference sequence). J gave up 2 bases and V 9 bases, and 3 bases lay outside the gene matches. CDR3 length: 12 residues. CDR3 in amino acids: CASREGAYEQYF. CDR3 coding DNA: TGTGCCAGTCGGGAGGGGGCCTACGAGCAGTACTTC.

The chain combines TRBV30 with TRBJ2-2, with a tentative D call TRBD2 (5 bases). The CDR3 runs to 12 residues. Germline loops: CDR1 GTSNPN, CDR2 SVGIG (reference sequence). Between the trimmed V and J ends, which lost 0 bases and 8 bases, there was a span of 7 bases. The CDR3 loop is CAWSVGGGELFF. As DNA, the CDR3 is TGTGCCTGGAGTGTCGGAGGAGGGGAGCTGTTTTTT.

CDR3 sequence reads: CASSPQGRSNQPQHF. The CDR3 DNA sequence: TGTGCCAGCAGTCCTCAGGGGAGAAGCAATCAGCCCCAGCATTTT. The chain has TRBV27 and TRBJ1-5; TRBD1 is a possible D gene (6 bases). The CDR3 is made up of 15 amino acids. Germline lookup yields CDR1 MNHEY and CDR2 SMNVEV (reference sequence). The ends were cut back, 5 bases at V and 1 base at J, with 12 bases in the middle.

Here the CDR3 reads CASSAEDTDTQYF. DNA of the CDR3: TGTGCCAGCAGTGCGGAGGACACAGATACGCAGTATTTT. The J gene is TRBJ2-3, the V gene TRBV2; perhaps TRBD2 as D (5 bases). V gave up 4 bases and J gave up 2 bases, with 7 bases separating them. Germline assignment: CDR1 SNHLY and CDR2 FYNNEI. CDR3 length: 13 residues.